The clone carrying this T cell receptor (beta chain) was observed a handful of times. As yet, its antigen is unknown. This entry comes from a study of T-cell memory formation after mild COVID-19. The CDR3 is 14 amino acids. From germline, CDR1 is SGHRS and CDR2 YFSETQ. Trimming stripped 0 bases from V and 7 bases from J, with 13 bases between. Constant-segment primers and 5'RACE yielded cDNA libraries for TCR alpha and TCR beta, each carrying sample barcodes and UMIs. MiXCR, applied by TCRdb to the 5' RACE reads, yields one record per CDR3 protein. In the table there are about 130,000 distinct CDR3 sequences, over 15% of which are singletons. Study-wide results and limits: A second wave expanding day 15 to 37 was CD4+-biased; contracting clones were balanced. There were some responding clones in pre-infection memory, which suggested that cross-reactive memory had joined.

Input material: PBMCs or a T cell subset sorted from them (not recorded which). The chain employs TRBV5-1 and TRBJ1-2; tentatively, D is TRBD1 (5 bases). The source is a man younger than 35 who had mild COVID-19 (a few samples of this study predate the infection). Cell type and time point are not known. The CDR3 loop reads CASSLAEGIGGYTF. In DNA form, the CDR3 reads TGCGCCAGCAGCTTGGCCGAGGGGATAGGTGGCTACACCTTC.